A single T cell receptor (beta chain) is shown here with its context. Its target is not known. The CDR3 runs to 12 residues. Germline V CDR1 and CDR2: SEHNR, FQNEAQ (reference sequence). The study made its TRB cDNA libraries by 5' RACE, adding UMI labels. TCRdb reanalyzed the 5' RACE reads, giving one entry per CDR3 protein sequence and no DNA. This sample carries about 45,000 distinct CDR3 sequences, with roughly 10% going to the ten biggest clones. The sample is drawn from a study of CXCR3-negative and CXCR3-positive naive CD8 T cells. Study-level findings and limits: From TRB CDR3 properties, TCR strength was inferred; surface CD5 did not differ between naive subsets. Both of the naive subsets showed about the same high diversity, but memory CD8+ cells had much less. Naive CXCR3-positive and CXCR3-negative cells shared TRBV-TRBJ usage; memory cells diverged.

V and J are TRBV7-9 and TRBJ2-7. Sequenced material: memory CD8+ T cells from blood. The sequence was collected from a human donor in good health. Some clones in this sample may be carry-over from other donors' samples. CDR3 sequence reads: CASSGGPYEQYF.